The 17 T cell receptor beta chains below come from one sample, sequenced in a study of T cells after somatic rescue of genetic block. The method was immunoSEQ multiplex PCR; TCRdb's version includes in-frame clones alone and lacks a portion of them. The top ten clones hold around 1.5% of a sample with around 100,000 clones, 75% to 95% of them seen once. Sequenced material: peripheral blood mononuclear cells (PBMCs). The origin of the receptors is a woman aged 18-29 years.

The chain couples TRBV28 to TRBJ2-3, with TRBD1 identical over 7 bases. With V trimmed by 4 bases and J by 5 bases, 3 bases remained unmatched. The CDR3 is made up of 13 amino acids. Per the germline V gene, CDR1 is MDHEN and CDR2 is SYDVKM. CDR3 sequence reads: CASSSGTVDTQYF. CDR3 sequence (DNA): TGTGCCAGCAGTTCCGGGACAGTAGATACGCAGTATTTT.

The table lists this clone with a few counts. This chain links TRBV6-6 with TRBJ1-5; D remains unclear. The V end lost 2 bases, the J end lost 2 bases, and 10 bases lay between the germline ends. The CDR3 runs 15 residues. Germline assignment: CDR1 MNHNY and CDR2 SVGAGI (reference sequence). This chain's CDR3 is CASSYGRVGNQPQHF. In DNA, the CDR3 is TGTGCCAGCAGTTACGGTAGGGTAGGCAATCAGCCCCAGCATTTT.

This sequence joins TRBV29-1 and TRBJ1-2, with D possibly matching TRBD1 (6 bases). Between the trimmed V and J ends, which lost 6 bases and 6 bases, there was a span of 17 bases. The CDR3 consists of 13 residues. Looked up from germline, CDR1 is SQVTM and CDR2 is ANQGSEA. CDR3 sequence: CSVAPNAGDGYTF. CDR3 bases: TGCAGCGTGGCCCCTAATGCAGGGGATGGCTACACCTTC.

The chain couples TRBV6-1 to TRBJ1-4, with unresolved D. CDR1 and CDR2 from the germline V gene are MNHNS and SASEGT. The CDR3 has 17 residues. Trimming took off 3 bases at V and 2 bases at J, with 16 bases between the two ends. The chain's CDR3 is CASSDREKGPTNEKLFF. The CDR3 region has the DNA TGTGCCAGCAGTGACCGGGAGAAGGGCCCCACTAATGAAAAACTGTTTTTT.

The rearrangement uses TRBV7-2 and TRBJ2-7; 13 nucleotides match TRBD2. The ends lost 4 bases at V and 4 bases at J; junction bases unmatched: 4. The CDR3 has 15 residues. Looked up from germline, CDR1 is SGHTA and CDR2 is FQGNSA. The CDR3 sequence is CASSSRTSGGYEQYF. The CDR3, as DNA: TGTGCCAGCAGCTCCAGGACTAGCGGGGGTTACGAGCAGTACTTC.

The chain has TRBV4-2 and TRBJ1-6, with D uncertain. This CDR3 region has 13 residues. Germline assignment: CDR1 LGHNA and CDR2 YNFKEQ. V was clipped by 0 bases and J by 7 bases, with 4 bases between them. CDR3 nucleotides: TGTGCCAGCAGCCAAGATACCAATTCACCCCTCCACTTT. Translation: CASSQDTNSPLHF.

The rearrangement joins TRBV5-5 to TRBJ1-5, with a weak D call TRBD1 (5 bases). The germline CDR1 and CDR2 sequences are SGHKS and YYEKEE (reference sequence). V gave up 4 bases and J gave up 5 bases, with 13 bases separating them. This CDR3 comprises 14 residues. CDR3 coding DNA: TGTGCCAGCAGCCAAGGGAGGGGAGATCAGCCCCAGCATTTT. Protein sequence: CASSQGRGDQPQHF.

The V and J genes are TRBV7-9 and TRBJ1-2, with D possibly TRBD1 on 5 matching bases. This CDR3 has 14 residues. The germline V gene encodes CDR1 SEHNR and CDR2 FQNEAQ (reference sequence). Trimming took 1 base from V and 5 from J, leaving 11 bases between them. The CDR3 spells CASSLVGTAYGYTF. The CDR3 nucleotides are TGTGCCAGCAGCTTAGTGGGGACGGCGTATGGCTACACCTTC.

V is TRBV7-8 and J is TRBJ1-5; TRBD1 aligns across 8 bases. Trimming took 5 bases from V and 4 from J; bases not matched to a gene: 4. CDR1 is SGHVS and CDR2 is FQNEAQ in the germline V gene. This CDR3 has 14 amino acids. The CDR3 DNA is TGTGCCAGCAGCATACAGGGGGGTAATCAGCCCCAGCATTTT. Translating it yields CASSIQGGNQPQHF. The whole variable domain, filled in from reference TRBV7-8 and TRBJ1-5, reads GAGVSQSPRYKVAKRGQDVALRCDPISGHVSLFWYQQALGQGPEFLTYFQNEAQLDKSGLPSDRFFAERPEGSVSTLKIQRTQQEDSAVYLCASSIQGGNQPQHFGDGTRLSIL.

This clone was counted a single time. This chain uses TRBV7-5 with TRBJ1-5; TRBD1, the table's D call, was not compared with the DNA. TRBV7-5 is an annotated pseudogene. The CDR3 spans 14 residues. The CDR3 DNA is TGTGCCAGAAGCTTGGGGGCGCACAATCAGCCCCAGCATTTT. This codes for CARSLGAHNQPQHF.

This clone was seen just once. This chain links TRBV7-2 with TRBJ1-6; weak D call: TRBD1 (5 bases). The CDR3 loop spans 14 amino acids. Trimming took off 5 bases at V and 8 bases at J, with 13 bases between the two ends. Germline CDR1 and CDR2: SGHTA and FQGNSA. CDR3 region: CASSPRGGDSPLHF. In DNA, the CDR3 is TGTGCCAGCAGCCCCCGGGGCGGGGATTCACCCCTCCACTTT.

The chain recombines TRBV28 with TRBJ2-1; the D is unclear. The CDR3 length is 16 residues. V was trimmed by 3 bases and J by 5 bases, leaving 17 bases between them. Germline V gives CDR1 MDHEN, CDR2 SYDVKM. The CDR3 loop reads CASSFGGRIIHNEQFF. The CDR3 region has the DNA TGTGCCAGCAGTTTTGGTGGCAGGATAATCCACAATGAGCAGTTCTTC.

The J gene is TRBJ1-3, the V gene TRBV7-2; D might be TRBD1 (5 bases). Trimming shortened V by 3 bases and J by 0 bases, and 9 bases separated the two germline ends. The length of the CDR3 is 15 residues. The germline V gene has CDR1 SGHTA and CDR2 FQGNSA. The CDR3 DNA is TGTGCCAGCAGCTTGCAGGGTACCTCTGGAAACACCATATATTTT. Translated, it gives CASSLQGTSGNTIYF.

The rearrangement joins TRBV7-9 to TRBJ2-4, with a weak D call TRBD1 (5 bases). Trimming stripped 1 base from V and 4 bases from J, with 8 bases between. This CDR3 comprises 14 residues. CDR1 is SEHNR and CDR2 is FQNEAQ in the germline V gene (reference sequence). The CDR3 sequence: CASSLVREKNIQYF. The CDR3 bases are TGTGCCAGCAGCTTAGTCAGGGAAAAAAACATTCAGTACTTC. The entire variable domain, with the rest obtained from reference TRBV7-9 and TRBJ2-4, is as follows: DTGVSQNPRHKITKRGQNVTFRCDPISEHNRLYWYRQTLGQGPEFLTYFQNEAQLEKSRLLSDRFSAERPKGSFSTLEIQRTEQGDSAMYLCASSLVREKNIQYFGAGTRLSVL.

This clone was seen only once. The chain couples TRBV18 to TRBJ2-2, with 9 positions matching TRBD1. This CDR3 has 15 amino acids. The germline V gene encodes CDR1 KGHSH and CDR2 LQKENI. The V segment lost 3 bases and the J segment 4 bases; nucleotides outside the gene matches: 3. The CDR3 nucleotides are TGTGCCAGCTCACCCGGGACAGGGTTCACCGGGGAGCTGTTTTTT. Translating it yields CASSPGTGFTGELFF.

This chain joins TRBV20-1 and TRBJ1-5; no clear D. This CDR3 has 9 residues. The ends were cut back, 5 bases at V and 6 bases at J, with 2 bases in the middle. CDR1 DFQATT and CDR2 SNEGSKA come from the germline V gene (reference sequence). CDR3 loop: CSAGQPQHF. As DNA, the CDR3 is TGCAGTGCTGGTCAGCCCCAGCATTTT.

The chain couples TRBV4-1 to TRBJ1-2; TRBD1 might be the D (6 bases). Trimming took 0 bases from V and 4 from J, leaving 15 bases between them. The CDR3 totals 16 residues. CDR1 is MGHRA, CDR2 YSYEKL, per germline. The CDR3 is CASSQEGQGLVYGYTF. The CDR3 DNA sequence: TGCGCCAGCAGCCAAGAAGGCCAGGGGCTCGTCTATGGCTACACCTTC.